Below, one T cell receptor beta chain is given with its context. As yet, its antigen is unknown. These data come from a study of cytomegalovirus exposure and HLA in healthy donors. Looking at the study overall: From donors who were HLA-typed, an early data release held approximately 80 million unique TCRs.

Study-level findings and limits: A later analysis linked a missense DCLRE1C variant to TCR beta V- and J-gene trimming. In a later analysis, DRB1 alleles had the most associated TCRs; HLA-C alleles the fewest.

Germline CDR1 SGDLS, CDR2 YYNGEE. The CDR3 is 15 amino acids. Primers included in the PCR were 60 Vbeta and 13 Jbeta primers. Data came from immunoSEQ multiplex PCR; TCRdb stores just in-frame clones and leaves some out. The table records 95,000 to 150,000 clones, approximately 80% of them present only once. What was sequenced was PBMCs. This sequence originates from a man between 18 and 35 years old in good health and CMV-seropositive. The chain uses TRBV9 and TRBJ2-5; 8 bases are shared with TRBD1. The DNA end is a closer match to TRBJ2-7, so the J assignment may be wrong. CDR3 amino acids: CASSTRTGRTYEQYF. The CDR3 bases are TGTGCCAGCAGCACCCGGACAGGGAGAACCTACGAGCAGTACTTC.